A selection of T cell receptor beta chains follows, all from one sample in a study of blood T cell repertoires in COVID-19. Produced via immunoSEQ multiplex PCR; TCRdb's table is partial and in-frame only. This sample carries over 100,000 clones, around nine tenths of them seen once, and the ten largest clones take approximately 4.7%. Material for sequencing was peripheral blood. The receptors were sampled from a man aged 35 to 55 with acute or convalescent COVID-19. CDR3s include the opening cysteine and the closing phenylalanine or tryptophan. D genes are given only for firm matches. The size field is filled for only some rows; it gives once, few, many or a size class.

clone_size j_call d_call v_call cdr3_aa cdr3_nt
few TRBJ2-5 TRBD2 TRBV3-1/TRBV3-2 CASSQGSGGAETQYF TGTGCCAGCAGCCAGGGTAGCGGGGGGGCGGAGACCCAGTACTTC
. TRBJ1-2 . TRBV27 CASSSVQGVSGYTF TGTGCCAGCAGTTCTGTGCAGGGTGTGAGCGGCTACACCTTC
. TRBJ1-3 . TRBV4-1 CASSQTVNSGNTIYF TGCGCCAGCAGCCAGACAGTGAACTCTGGAAACACCATATATTTT
few TRBJ2-1 TRBD2 TRBV5-5 CASSPSSSGGARNEQFF TGTGCCAGCAGCCCATCCTCCTCGGGGGGGGCCAGGAATGAGCAGTTCTTC
. TRBJ1-2 . TRBV27 CASSSRGLANYGYTF TGTGCCAGCAGTTCCCGGGGTCTCGCTAACTATGGCTACACCTTC
. TRBJ1-5 . TRBV28 CASSLGGSNQPQHF TGTGCCAGCAGTTTGGGGGGGAGCAATCAGCCCCAGCATTTT
. TRBJ2-3 . TRBV6-5 CASRSTDTDTQYF TGTGCCAGCAGATCGACAGACACAGATACGCAGTATTTT
few TRBJ2-2 TRBD1 TRBV7-2 CASRRDRGWTGELFF TGTGCCAGCAGACGGGACAGGGGATGGACCGGGGAGCTGTTTTTT
. TRBJ1-2 TRBD1 TRBV6-1 CASSESQGVGGYTF TGTGCCAGCAGTGAATCGCAGGGGGTCGGTGGCTACACCTTC
. TRBJ1-1 TRBD1 TRBV5-8 CASSGRGGVNTEAFF TGTGCCAGCAGCGGAAGAGGGGGCGTAAACACTGAAGCTTTCTTT
. TRBJ2-7 TRBD1 TRBV19 CASSNIWTGNYEQYF TGTGCCAGTAGCAATATCTGGACAGGGAACTACGAGCAGTACTTC
. TRBJ1-4 TRBD1 TRBV29-1 CSVVFSTGTTRGKLFF TGCAGCGTTGTATTTTCGACAGGGACAACCCGAGGAAAACTGTTTTTT
. TRBJ2-7 TRBD2 TRBV30 CAWSVSGRYEQYF TGTGCCTGGAGTGTTAGCGGGAGGTACGAGCAGTACTTC
. TRBJ1-2 . TRBV2 CASSEAEAYGYTF TGTGCCAGCAGTGAAGCGGAGGCGTATGGCTACACCTTC
few TRBJ2-1 . TRBV18 CASSPWRLQVNEQFF TGTGCCAGCTCACCTTGGCGGCTCCAAGTCAATGAGCAGTTCTTC
. TRBJ1-1 TRBD1 TRBV11-3 CASSSGTENTEAFF TGTGCCAGCAGCTCCGGGACAGAGAACACTGAAGCTTTCTTT
. TRBJ1-1 . TRBV9 CASSVTANPEAFF TGTGCCAGCAGCGTAACAGCCAACCCTGAAGCTTTCTTT
. TRBJ1-5 TRBD1 TRBV19 CASSTTGGEQPQHF TGTGCCAGTAGTACTACAGGGGGTGAGCAGCCCCAGCATTTT
. TRBJ1-2 TRBD1 TRBV19 CASSIAGGYGYTF TGTGCCAGTAGTATAGCAGGGGGTTATGGCTACACCTTC
. TRBJ2-5 TRBD2 TRBV5-1 CASSLGTSIRETQYF TGCGCCAGCAGCCTCGGGACTAGTATCCGGGAGACCCAGTACTTC
. TRBJ1-5 . TRBV12-3/TRBV12-4 CASSLSDYQPQHF TGTGCCAGCAGTTTATCAGACTATCAGCCCCAGCATTTT
once TRBJ1-1 TRBD1 TRBV7-9 CASSLAGQIDTEAFF TGTGCCAGCAGCTTAGCGGGACAGATTGATACTGAAGCTTTCTTT
. TRBJ2-3 . TRBV7-6 CASSLALSSANTQYF TGTGCCAGCAGCTTAGCGCTGTCTAGCGCTAATACGCAGTATTTT
. TRBJ2-2 TRBD1 TRBV24-1 CATSKPGTGLSGELFF TGTGCCACCAGCAAACCCGGGACAGGGTTGTCCGGGGAGCTGTTTTTT
. TRBJ1-2 . TRBV5-1 CASRKDSNYGYTF TGCGCCAGCAGAAAGGACAGCAACTATGGCTACACCTTC
. TRBJ2-3 TRBD1 TRBV5-1 CASRERQGPDTQYF TGCGCCAGCAGGGAGCGACAGGGCCCAGATACGCAGTATTTT
once TRBJ1-6 TRBD1 TRBV10-3 CAISESRGQGESPLHF TGTGCCATCAGTGAGTCGCGGGGACAGGGTGAATCACCCCTCCACTTT
. TRBJ2-3 . TRBV25-1 CASSDPRGFTDTQYF TGTGCCAGCAGTGATCCCCGGGGGTTCACAGATACGCAGTATTTT
. TRBJ2-6 TRBD1 TRBV7-9 CASSSRDRSSGANVLTF TGTGCCAGCAGCTCTCGGGACAGATCCTCTGGGGCCAACGTCCTGACTTTC
. TRBJ1-6 TRBD1 TRBV30 CAWIRQGGSPLHF TGTGCCTGGATAAGACAGGGCGGCTCACCCCTCCACTTT
few TRBJ2-7 . TRBV6-2/TRBV6-3 CASSYCTTGCEQYF TGTGCCAGCAGTTACTGCACAACAGGGTGCGAGCAGTACTTC
. TRBJ2-1 TRBD2 TRBV3-1/TRBV3-2 CASSQDPGLAGGPSNNEQFF TGTGCCAGCAGCCAAGACCCCGGACTAGCGGGAGGGCCCTCAAACAATGAGCAGTTCTTC
. TRBJ2-7 . TRBV10-1 CASSDCECGSYEQYF TGCGCCAGCAGTGATTGTGAGTGTGGCTCCTACGAGCAGTACTTC
. TRBJ2-1 TRBD2 TRBV19 CASSREAWTSGVLSSYNEQFF TGTGCCAGTAGTCGAGAGGCCTGGACTAGCGGGGTTCTGAGCTCCTACAATGAGCAGTTCTTC
. TRBJ1-1 . TRBV12-3/TRBV12-4 CASSFGNTEAFF TGTGCCAGCAGTTTCGGGAACACTGAAGCTTTCTTT
. TRBJ2-3 . TRBV4-2 CASSQDLQRAPDTQYF TGTGCCAGCAGCCAAGACCTTCAGCGGGCCCCAGATACGCAGTATTTT
. TRBJ1-1 TRBD1 TRBV29-1 CSVARGRVEAFF TGCAGCGTTGCCAGGGGGCGGGTTGAAGCTTTCTTT
few TRBJ1-2 . TRBV4-3 CASSLEVDYGYTF TGCGCCAGCAGCCTTGAAGTAGACTATGGCTACACCTTC
. TRBJ1-3 . TRBV14 CASSYPTGTSGNTIYF TGTGCCAGCAGCTACCCTACAGGGACCTCTGGAAACACCATATATTTT
. TRBJ1-2 . TRBV7-9 CASSLVLQPGAIYGYTF TGTGCCAGCAGCTTAGTGCTCCAACCAGGGGCTATCTATGGCTACACCTTC
. TRBJ1-5 . TRBV11-3 CASSFSGSNQPQHF TGTGCCAGCAGCTTTTCAGGTAGCAATCAGCCCCAGCATTTT
. TRBJ2-1 TRBD2 TRBV5-4 CASSGIRLAGNEQFF TGTGCCAGCAGCGGGATCCGATTAGCGGGCAATGAGCAGTTCTTC
. TRBJ1-5 TRBD1 TRBV7-9 CASSLGDRGNDQPQHF TGTGCCAGCAGCTTAGGGGACAGGGGAAACGATCAGCCCCAGCATTTT
. TRBJ1-4 . TRBV30 CAWGRQEKLFF TGTGCCTGGGGTCGACAGGAAAAACTGTTTTTT
. TRBJ2-2 . TRBV3-1/TRBV3-2 CASSQAPDRLNTGELFF TGTGCCAGCAGCCAAGCCCCTGACAGATTGAACACCGGGGAGCTGTTTTTT
. TRBJ2-5 . TRBV6-2/TRBV6-3 CASSYIGWQGRGETQYF TGTGCCAGCAGTTACATAGGCTGGCAGGGTAGGGGAGAGACCCAGTACTTC
. TRBJ1-1 TRBD1 TRBV9 CASSGERTGGAHTEAFF TGTGCCAGCAGCGGAGAACGGACAGGGGGCGCGCACACTGAAGCTTTCTTT
. TRBJ1-6 TRBD1 TRBV7-2 CASSHAGGNSPLHF TGTGCCAGCAGTCACGCAGGGGGTAATTCACCCCTCCACTTT
. TRBJ2-3 TRBD2 TRBV3-1/TRBV3-2 CASSPTVAGVWSDTQYF TGTGCCAGCAGCCCAACTGTAGCGGGAGTATGGTCAGATACGCAGTATTTT
. TRBJ1-2 . TRBV3-1/TRBV3-2 CASSQGTYGYTF TGTGCCAGCAGCCAGGGCACCTATGGCTACACCTTC
many TRBJ1-2 TRBD1 TRBV5-1 CASSWTGGSQGYTF TGCGCCAGCAGCTGGACAGGGGGCTCCCAGGGCTACACCTTC
. TRBJ2-7 TRBD2 TRBV7-6 CASSQHSTSGGQYEQYF TGTGCCAGCAGCCAGCATTCGACTAGCGGGGGACAGTACGAGCAGTACTTC
. TRBJ1-1 . TRBV9 CASSVESGLNTEAFF TGTGCCAGCAGCGTAGAGTCAGGGCTAAACACTGAAGCTTTCTTT
. TRBJ1-2 . TRBV6-5 CASSYSKRHGIGYTF TGTGCCAGCAGTTACTCGAAACGGCACGGGATCGGCTACACCTTC
. TRBJ1-1 . TRBV5-1 CASSWRGLNTEAFF TGCGCCAGCAGCTGGAGAGGGCTGAACACTGAAGCTTTCTTT
. TRBJ1-2 TRBD1 TRBV18 CASSPMGQGNYGYTF TGTGCCAGCTCACCAATGGGACAGGGTAACTATGGCTACACCTTC
. TRBJ2-3 TRBD1 TRBV7-6 CASSLSRGIGTDTQYF TGTGCCAGCAGCCTATCCAGGGGGATTGGCACAGATACGCAGTATTTT